This entry features one T cell receptor (beta chain) sequence. This record belongs to a study of blood T cell repertoires in COVID-19. Germline V gene data show CDR1 as SGHTA and CDR2 as FQGTGA. Trimming removed 4 bases from V and 4 bases from J, with 13 bases in between. The CDR3 runs 15 residues. The data were produced by immunoSEQ multiplex PCR, yet TCRdb's version contains in-frame clones alone and is incomplete. The sample shows about 180,000 clones, 90% to 95% of them seen only once. The chain recombines TRBV7-3 with TRBJ2-2, with D perhaps matching TRBD1 (6 bases). The clonotype comes from a man aged 45-65 years with acute or convalescent COVID-19. Input material: peripheral blood. CDR3 region: CASSSFQGITGELFF. CDR3 sequence (DNA): TGTGCCAGCAGCTCATTTCAGGGGATCACCGGGGAGCTGTTTTTT.